This TCR beta chain was recorded in a study of blood T cells in healthy people across ages. PCR was performed a second time for about 7 to 12 cycles using a sample-barcoded 5' primer and a J-beta primer mix. TCRdb used MiXCR to reprocess the 5' RACE reads, holding one entry per CDR3 protein. The repertoire consists of more than 700,000 distinct CDR3 sequences, with about 42% occurring once and the leading ten covering about a sixth. Russia was home to the donors, healthy Caucasian individuals aged about 6 to 90. This CDR3 comprises 15 residues. The germline V gene encodes CDR1 SGHTA and CDR2 FQGNSA. The germline V and J ends were trimmed by 4 bases and 3 bases, with 13 bases remaining between them.

Material for sequencing was blood. The chain is built from TRBV7-2 and TRBJ2-1; D is undetermined. This clonotype was sampled from a man aged 80 or over in good health. The CDR3 protein is CASSYLRGSYNEQFF. The CDR3 coding sequence is TGTGCCAGCAGCTACCTCCGAGGCAGCTACAATGAGCAGTTCTTC.